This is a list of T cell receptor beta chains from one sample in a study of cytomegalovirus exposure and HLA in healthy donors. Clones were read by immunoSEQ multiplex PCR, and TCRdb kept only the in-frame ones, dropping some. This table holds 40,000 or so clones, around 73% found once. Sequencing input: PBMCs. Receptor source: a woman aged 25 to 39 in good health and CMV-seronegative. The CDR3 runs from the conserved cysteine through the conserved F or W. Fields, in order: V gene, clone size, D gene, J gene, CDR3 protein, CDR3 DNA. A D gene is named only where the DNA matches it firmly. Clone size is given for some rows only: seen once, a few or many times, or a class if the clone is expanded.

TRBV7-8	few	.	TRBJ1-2	CASSSSGACGYTF	TGTGCCAGCAGCTCATCAGGGGCTTGCGGCTACACCTTC
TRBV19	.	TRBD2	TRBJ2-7	CASSILGGSYDEQYF	TGTGCCAGTAGTATTCTTGGCGGGAGTTACGACGAGCAGTACTTC
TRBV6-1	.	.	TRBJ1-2	CASTPDRRAYGYTF	TGTGCCAGCACCCCCGACAGGCGAGCATATGGCTACACCTTC
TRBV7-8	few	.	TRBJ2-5	CASSRGRGQETQYF	TGTGCCAGCAGCCGAGGAAGAGGACAAGAGACCCAGTACTTC
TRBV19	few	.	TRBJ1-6	CASSQGINSPLHF	TGTGCCAGTAGTCAGGGGATTAATTCACCCCTCCACTTT
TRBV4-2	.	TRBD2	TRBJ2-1	CASSPRPASGRPMSSYNEQFF	TGTGCCAGCAGCCCCCGGCCGGCTAGCGGGAGGCCCATGTCATCATACAATGAGCAGTTCTTC
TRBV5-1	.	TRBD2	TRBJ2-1	CASWTSGGAGEQFF	TGCGCCAGCTGGACTAGCGGGGGGGCAGGTGAGCAGTTCTTC
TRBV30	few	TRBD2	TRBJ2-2	CAWIRISGGNTGELFF	TGTGCCTGGATCCGGATTAGCGGGGGGAACACCGGGGAGCTGTTTTTT
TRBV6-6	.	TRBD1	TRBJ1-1	CASSSRTGSTEAFF	TGTGCCAGCAGTTCACGGACAGGGAGCACTGAAGCTTTCTTT
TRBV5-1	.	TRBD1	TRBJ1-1	CASSLVGTGLMNTEAFF	TGCGCCAGCAGCTTGGTTGGGACAGGACTTATGAACACTGAAGCTTTCTTT
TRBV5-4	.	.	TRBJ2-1	CASSHGTPSDNEQFF	TGTGCCAGCAGCCACGGGACACCCAGCGACAATGAGCAGTTCTTC
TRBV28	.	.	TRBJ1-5	CASSRQSNQPQHF	TGTGCCAGCAGCAGACAGAGCAATCAGCCCCAGCATTTT
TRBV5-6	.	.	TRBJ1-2	CASSRGRNYGYTF	TGTGCCAGCAGCCGGGGGAGGAACTATGGCTACACCTTC
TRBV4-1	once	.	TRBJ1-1	CASSQEYRNTEAFF	TGCGCCAGCAGCCAAGAGTACAGGAACACTGAAGCTTTCTTT
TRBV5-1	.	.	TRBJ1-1	CASSLEGRLRNTEAFF	TGCGCCAGCAGCTTGGAGGGGAGGTTACGGAACACTGAAGCTTTCTTT
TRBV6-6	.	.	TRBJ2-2	CASSYSSPRVVGELFF	TGTGCCAGCAGTTACTCGTCCCCGAGGGTTGTCGGGGAGCTGTTTTTT
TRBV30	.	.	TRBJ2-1	CAWSVQVNEQFF	TGTGCCTGGAGTGTACAGGTGAATGAGCAGTTCTTC
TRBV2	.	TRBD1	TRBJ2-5	CAGRTGGNQETQYF	TGTGCCGGAAGGACAGGGGGCAATCAAGAGACCCAGTACTTC
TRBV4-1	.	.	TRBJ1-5	CASSQDEGFQPQHF	TGCGCCAGCAGCCAAGATGAGGGTTTTCAGCCCCAGCATTTT
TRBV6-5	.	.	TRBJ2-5	CASRPQYF	TGTGCCAGCCGTCCCCAGTACTTC
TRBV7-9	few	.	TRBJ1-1	CASSWSSGEAFF	TGTGCCAGCAGCTGGTCATCCGGTGAAGCTTTCTTT
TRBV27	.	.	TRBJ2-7	CASSWGGEQYF	TGTGCCAGCAGTTGGGGAGGCGAGCAGTACTTC
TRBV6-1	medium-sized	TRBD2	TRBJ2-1	CASSELAGSYNEQFF	TGTGCCAGCAGTGAACTAGCGGGCTCCTACAATGAGCAGTTCTTC
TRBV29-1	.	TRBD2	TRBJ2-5	CSVEGGGLAGIQETQYF	TGCAGCGTTGAAGGGGGAGGACTAGCGGGTATCCAAGAGACCCAGTACTTC
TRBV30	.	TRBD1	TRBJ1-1	CAWGIQGARTEAFF	TGTGCCTGGGGAATACAGGGGGCAAGGACTGAAGCTTTCTTT
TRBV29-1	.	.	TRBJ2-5	CSVDDRQETQYF	TGCAGCGTTGACGACAGGCAAGAGACCCAGTACTTC
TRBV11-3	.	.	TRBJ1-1	CASSMNGVLNTEAFF	TGTGCCAGCAGCATGAACGGAGTATTGAACACTGAAGCTTTCTTT
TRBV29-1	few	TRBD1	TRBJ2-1	CSVETLTGRTYNEQFF	TGCAGCGTTGAGACATTGACAGGGAGAACCTACAATGAGCAGTTCTTC
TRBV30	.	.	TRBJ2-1	CACTGFNEQFF	TGTGCCTGTACAGGGTTTAATGAGCAGTTCTTC
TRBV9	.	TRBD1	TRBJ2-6	CASSVDRGSGANVLTF	TGTGCCAGCAGCGTCGACAGGGGCTCTGGGGCCAACGTCCTGACTTTC
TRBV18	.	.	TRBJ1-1	CASSPLAGTLNTEAFF	TGTGCCAGCTCACCATTGGCAGGCACCCTGAACACTGAAGCTTTCTTT
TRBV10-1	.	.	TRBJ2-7	CASSDGGSKDEQYF	TGCGCCAGCAGTGACGGAGGTTCGAAGGACGAGCAGTACTTC
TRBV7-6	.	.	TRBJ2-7	CASSLVVSGYEQYF	TGTGCCAGCAGCTTAGTTGTCTCGGGTTACGAGCAGTACTTC
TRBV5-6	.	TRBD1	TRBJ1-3	CASSRGQGDTIYF	TGTGCCAGCAGCCGCGGACAGGGAGACACCATATATTTT
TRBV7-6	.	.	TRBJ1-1	CASSVGRETTEAFF	TGTGCCAGCAGCGTAGGACGGGAGACCACTGAAGCTTTCTTT
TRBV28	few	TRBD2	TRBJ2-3	CASSRTSGSYTDTQYF	TGTGCCAGCAGTCGGACTAGCGGGAGTTACACAGATACGCAGTATTTT
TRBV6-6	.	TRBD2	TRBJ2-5	CACRGVGETQYF	TGTGCCTGTCGGGGGGTGGGGGAGACCCAGTACTTC
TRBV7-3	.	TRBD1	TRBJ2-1	CASSPGQGSKFF	TGTGCCAGCAGCCCGGGACAGGGTAGTAAGTTCTTC
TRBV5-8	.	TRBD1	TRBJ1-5	CASSFWTGYQPQHF	TGTGCCAGCAGCTTCTGGACAGGGTATCAGCCCCAGCATTTT
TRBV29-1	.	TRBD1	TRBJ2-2	CSVEEWDRGTGELFF	TGCAGCGTTGAAGAATGGGACAGGGGCACCGGGGAGCTGTTTTTT
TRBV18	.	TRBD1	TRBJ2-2	CASSPMRQGGTGELFF	TGTGCCAGCTCACCGATGCGACAGGGTGGCACCGGGGAGCTGTTTTTT
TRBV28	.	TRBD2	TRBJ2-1	CASSSPSGGAYNEQFF	TGTGCCAGCAGTTCACCTAGCGGGGGGGCCTACAATGAGCAGTTCTTC
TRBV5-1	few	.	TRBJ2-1	CASSLVSYNEQFF	TGCGCCAGCAGCTTGGTGAGCTACAATGAGCAGTTCTTC
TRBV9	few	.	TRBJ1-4	CASSVGGRRNEKLFF	TGTGCCAGCAGCGTAGGAGGCAGGAGGAATGAAAAACTGTTTTTT
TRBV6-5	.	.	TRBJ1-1	CASSPPGGEDTEAFF	TGTGCCAGCAGTCCGCCAGGCGGGGAGGACACTGAAGCTTTCTTT
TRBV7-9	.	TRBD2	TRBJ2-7	CASSPRRLAGALEQYF	TGTGCCAGCAGCCCCCGTAGGTTAGCGGGGGCCCTTGAGCAGTACTTC
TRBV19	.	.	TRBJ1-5	CASSRGQYNQPQHF	TGTGCCAGTAGCCGAGGACAGTACAATCAGCCCCAGCATTTT
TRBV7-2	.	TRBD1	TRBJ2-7	CASSPGQGREQYF	TGTGCCAGCAGCCCGGGACAGGGTCGAGAGCAGTACTTC
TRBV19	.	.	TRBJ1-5	CASGNRVDQPQHF	TGTGCCAGTGGAAACAGGGTGGATCAGCCCCAGCATTTT
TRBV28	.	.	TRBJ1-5	CASSSPGIVTQPQHF	TGTGCCAGCAGTTCGCCCGGGATAGTCACTCAGCCCCAGCATTTT
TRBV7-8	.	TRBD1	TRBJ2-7	CASSLAGTGAEQYF	TGTGCCAGCAGCTTAGCGGGGACAGGGGCCGAGCAGTACTTC